The entry below gives a single T cell receptor beta chain sequence along with its context. Antigen specificity is unknown. V lost 5 bases, J lost 5 bases, and 19 bases lay in between. CDR1 SGHNT and CDR2 YENEEA come from the germline V gene. The CDR3 contains 15 residues. The data were taken from a study of cytotoxic CD8 clonotypes in ibrutinib-treated CLL. At the level of the study: Among patients, around 24 responded partially and 2 completely; some 15 then stayed remitted and roughly 12 progressed after median 68 months. Whole-study results and caveats: The public clonotypes identified were infrequent and showed contraction or stability on treatment.

Target depth was 1 in 200,000 to 1 in 1 million T cells, about 10x per clonotype. Clones were sequenced by immunoSEQ multiplex PCR, and TCRdb holds only the in-frame ones, with some missing. There are under 300,000 clones in the sample; 70% occur only once, and roughly 14% lies in the top ten. Frozen PBMC stocks contributed roughly 2 micrograms of genomic DNA to the TCR beta libraries. This clonotype was obtained from a human donor with chronic lymphocytic leukemia. The sequencing here drew on PBMCs, taken after 24 months of ibrutinib treatment. V gene TRBV11-3 combines with J gene TRBJ2-7; the D call may be TRBD1 or TRBD2 (5 bases each). CDR3 bases: TGTGCCAGCAGCACCCTCCGGACGGGGCTCGACGAGCAGTACTTC. It specifies CASSTLRTGLDEQYF.